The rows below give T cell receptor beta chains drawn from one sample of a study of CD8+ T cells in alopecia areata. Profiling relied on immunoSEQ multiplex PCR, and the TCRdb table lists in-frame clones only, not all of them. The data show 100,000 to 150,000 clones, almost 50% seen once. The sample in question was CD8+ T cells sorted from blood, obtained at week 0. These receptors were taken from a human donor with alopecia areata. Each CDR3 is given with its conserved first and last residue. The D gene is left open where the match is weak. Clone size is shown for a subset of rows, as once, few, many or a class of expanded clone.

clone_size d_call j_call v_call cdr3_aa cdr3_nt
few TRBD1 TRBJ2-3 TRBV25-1 CASTPPQGDRTDTQYF TGTGCCAGCACTCCTCCTCAGGGGGACCGCACAGATACGCAGTATTTT
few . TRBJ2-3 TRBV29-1 CSGHTDTQYF TGCAGCGGCCACACAGATACGCAGTATTTT
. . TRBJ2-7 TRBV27 CASSSRAEQYF TGTGCCAGCAGTTCCCGGGCCGAGCAGTACTTC
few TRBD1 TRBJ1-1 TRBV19 CASRQGGDTEAFF TGTGCCAGCAGACAGGGGGGGGACACTGAAGCTTTCTTT
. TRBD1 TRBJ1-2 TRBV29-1 CSVDEQDRGRVPYGYTF TGCAGCGTTGACGAACAGGACAGGGGGCGGGTTCCCTATGGCTACACCTTC
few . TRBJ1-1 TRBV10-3 CAIRPTDLNTEAFF TGTGCCATCAGACCAACAGATCTGAACACTGAAGCTTTCTTT
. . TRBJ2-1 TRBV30 CAWGRLNRGEQFF TGTGCCTGGGGGCGTCTCAACCGAGGCGAGCAGTTCTTC
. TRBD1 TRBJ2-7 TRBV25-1 CASTGGTYEQYF TGTGCCAGCACAGGGGGAACCTACGAGCAGTACTTC
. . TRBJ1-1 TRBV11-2 CASSFGDTEAFF TGTGCCAGCAGCTTTGGGGACACTGAAGCTTTCTTT
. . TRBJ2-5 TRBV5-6 CASSLVATYQETQYF TGTGCCAGCAGCTTGGTTGCCACCTACCAAGAGACCCAGTACTTC
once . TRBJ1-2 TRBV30 CALEGYGYTF TGTGCCTTGGAGGGTTATGGCTACACCTTC
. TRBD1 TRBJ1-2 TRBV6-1 CASSNRDRDGYTF TGTGCCAGCAGTAACCGGGACAGGGACGGCTACACCTTC
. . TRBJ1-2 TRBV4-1 CASSLLNGGYTF TGCGCCAGCAGCCTTCTTAACGGGGGCTACACCTTC
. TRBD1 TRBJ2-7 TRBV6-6 CASSYLDRGGYEQYF TGTGCCAGCAGTTACTTGGACAGGGGTGGCTACGAGCAGTACTTC
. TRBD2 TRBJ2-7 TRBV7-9 CASSHRPGGAHSYEQYF TGTGCCAGCAGCCATCGCCCCGGGGGGGCCCACTCCTACGAGCAGTACTTC
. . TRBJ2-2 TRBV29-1 CSVAGVGGRTGELFF TGCAGCGTTGCGGGGGTTGGGGGGCGCACCGGGGAGCTGTTTTTT
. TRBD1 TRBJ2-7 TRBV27 CASSQWDRSSYEQYF TGTGCCAGCAGCCAGTGGGACAGGAGCTCCTACGAGCAGTACTTC
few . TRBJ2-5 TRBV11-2 CASSLGETQYF TGTGCCAGCAGCTTGGGGGAGACCCAGTACTTC
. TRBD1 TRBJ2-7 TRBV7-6 CASSLGTGALGEQYF TGTGCCAGCAGCTTAGGGACAGGGGCCTTAGGGGAGCAGTACTTC
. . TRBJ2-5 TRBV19 CASSSQGQETQYF TGTGCCAGTAGTAGCCAGGGGCAAGAGACCCAGTACTTC
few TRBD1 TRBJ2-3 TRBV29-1 CSVGGQGQLDTQYF TGCAGCGTCGGTGGACAGGGACAATTAGATACGCAGTATTTT
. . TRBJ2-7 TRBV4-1 CASSSAAGPYEQYF TGCGCCAGCAGCTCCGCAGCAGGACCCTACGAGCAGTACTTC
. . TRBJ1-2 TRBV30 CAQGPESPEPNF TGTGCCCAGGGGCCGGAAAGTCCAGAGCCCAACTTC
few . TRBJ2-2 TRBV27 CASSLGPGNTGELFF TGTGCCAGCAGCCTGGGCCCAGGGAACACCGGGGAGCTGTTTTTT
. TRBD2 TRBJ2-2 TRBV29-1 CSVAGTSGGWGTGELFF TGCAGCGTTGCCGGGACTAGCGGGGGTTGGGGCACCGGGGAGCTGTTTTTT
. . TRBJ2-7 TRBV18 CASSPTDPYYEQYF TGTGCCAGCTCACCAACGGACCCATACTACGAGCAGTACTTC
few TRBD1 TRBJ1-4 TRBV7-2 CASSLRGTGNEKLFF TGTGCCAGCAGTCTTCGCGGGACAGGGAATGAAAAACTGTTTTTT
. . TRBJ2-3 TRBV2 CASSPLFGDTQYF TGTGCCAGCAGCCCACTCTTTGGAGATACGCAGTATTTT
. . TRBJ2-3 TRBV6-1 CASTQTGRTDTQYF TGTGCCAGCACCCAGACAGGACGCACAGATACGCAGTATTTT
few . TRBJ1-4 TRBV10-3 CAISEGATGDSGEKLFF TGTGCCATCAGTGAGGGTGCAACTGGGGATTCAGGTGAAAAACTGTTTTTT
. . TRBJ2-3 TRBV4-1 CASSQDGEDTQYF TGCGCCAGCAGCCAAGATGGGGAAGATACGCAGTATTTT
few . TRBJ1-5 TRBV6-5 CASSYGGGGQPQHF TGTGCCAGCAGTTACGGGGGTGGTGGGCAGCCCCAGCATTTT
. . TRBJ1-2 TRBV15 CATSRDSGRRDYGYTF TGTGCCACCAGCAGAGATTCCGGCAGGCGGGACTATGGCTACACCTTC
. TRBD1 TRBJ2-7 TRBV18 CASSPGTALTQIF TGTGCCAGCTCACCCGGGACAGCACTGACACAGATTTTC
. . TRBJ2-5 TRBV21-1 CASSKNKTSQETQYF TGTGCCAGCAGCAAAAATAAGACTAGTCAAGAGACCCAGTACTTC
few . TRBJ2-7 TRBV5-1 CASSLQGSEQYF TGCGCCAGCAGCTTACAGGGTAGCGAGCAGTACTTC
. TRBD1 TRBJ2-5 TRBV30 CACHRGQTQYF TGTGCCTGCCACAGGGGACAGACCCAGTACTTC